This is a list of T cell receptor beta chains from one sample in a study of cytomegalovirus exposure and HLA in healthy donors. Data came from immunoSEQ multiplex PCR; TCRdb stores just in-frame clones and leaves some out. Recorded here are around 31,000 clones; the top ten clones represent 0.55% to 0.75%. Sequencing was carried out using PBMCs. Receptor source: a man under 40 in good health and CMV-seronegative. Both conserved end residues are part of each CDR3. The D gene is left open where the match is weak.

13	TRBJ1-4	NA	TRBV27	CASSVTEHEKLFF	TGTGCCAGCAGTGTAACCGAGCATGAAAAACTGTTTTTT
17	TRBJ2-5	TRBD2	TRBV19	CASSIEGREGIQETQYF	TGTGCCAGTAGTATAGAGGGGAGGGAAGGAATCCAAGAGACCCAGTACTTC
16	TRBJ1-5	TRBD1	TRBV11-3	CASSLKVRGGNQPQHF	TGTGCCAGCAGCTTAAAGGTCAGGGGGGGCAATCAGCCCCAGCATTTT
15	TRBJ2-1	TRBD2	TRBV28	CASSLSSGGAFEQFF	TGTGCCAGCAGTTTATCTAGCGGGGGGGCATTTGAGCAGTTCTTC
14	TRBJ2-5	TRBD2	TRBV28	CASSLLAGAETQYF	TGTGCCAGCAGTCTCCTAGCGGGAGCAGAGACCCAGTACTTC
16	TRBJ2-5	TRBD2	TRBV5-1	CASSFWVAGLRETQYF	TGCGCCAGCAGCTTTTGGGTAGCGGGGTTGAGGGAGACCCAGTACTTC
15	TRBJ2-3	NA	TRBV4-2	CASSQVGGGADTQYF	TGTGCCAGCAGCCAAGTTGGGGGGGGCGCAGATACGCAGTATTTT
17	TRBJ2-3	TRBD2	TRBV15	CATSRGPTSGSTDTQYF	TGTGCCACCAGCAGAGGCCCAACTAGCGGGAGCACAGATACGCAGTATTTT
14	TRBJ2-7	TRBD1	TRBV10-3	CAIKRDRDSAEQYF	TGTGCCATCAAGAGGGACAGGGATTCCGCCGAGCAGTACTTC
14	TRBJ2-7	TRBD1	TRBV5-1	CASSPGEGAYEQYF	TGCGCCAGCAGCCCCGGCGAGGGGGCGTACGAGCAGTACTTC
10	TRBJ2-7	NA	TRBV20-1	CSAQRYEQYF	TGCAGTGCTCAGCGCTACGAGCAGTACTTC
14	TRBJ2-7	NA	TRBV6-1	CASRERPSSYEQYF	TGTGCCAGCAGGGAGCGGCCGAGCTCCTACGAGCAGTACTTC
12	TRBJ2-1	TRBD1	TRBV15	CATSNPRDRAFF	TGTGCCACCAGCAACCCCCGAGACAGGGCTTTCTTC
16	TRBJ2-2	TRBD2	TRBV19	CASSIALAANTGELFF	TGTGCCAGTAGTATAGCACTAGCGGCTAACACCGGGGAGCTGTTTTTT
15	TRBJ1-2	NA	TRBV27	CASSFRSGSTDGYTF	TGTGCCAGCAGTTTCAGGTCAGGGTCGACGGATGGCTACACCTTC
13	TRBJ2-7	NA	TRBV13	CASSLLTPGEQYF	TGTGCCAGCAGCTTATTGACCCCGGGGGAGCAGTACTTC
15	TRBJ2-3	NA	TRBV19	CASSIIQGGQDTQYF	TGTGCCAGTAGTATTATCCAGGGTGGGCAAGATACGCAGTATTTT
17	TRBJ2-7	NA	TRBV11-2	CASSLVQSERATYEQYF	TGTGCCAGCAGCTTAGTCCAAAGCGAGCGCGCCACCTACGAGCAGTACTTC
16	TRBJ2-7	TRBD2	TRBV10-3	CAITPEGERGNYEQYF	TGTGCCATCACTCCTGAGGGTGAGCGGGGGAACTACGAGCAGTACTTC
14	TRBJ1-2	NA	TRBV30	CAWRVRAFDYGYTF	TGTGCCTGGAGGGTCAGGGCGTTTGACTATGGCTACACCTTC
13	TRBJ1-1	NA	TRBV7-2	CASSFRESTEAFF	TGTGCCAGCAGCTTTCGTGAGAGCACTGAAGCTTTCTTT
15	TRBJ1-5	NA	TRBV10-3	CAISEAGSMHQPQHF	TGTGCCATCAGTGAAGCAGGGTCGATGCATCAGCCCCAGCATTTT
13	TRBJ2-1	TRBD2	TRBV6-5	CASRLAGNNEQFF	TGTGCCAGCAGACTAGCGGGAAACAATGAGCAGTTCTTC
15	TRBJ2-3	TRBD2	TRBV11-2	CASSLETGLGRTQYF	TGTGCCAGCAGCTTAGAAACGGGACTAGGTCGCACGCAGTATTTT
15	TRBJ2-1	NA	TRBV5-1	CASSSEGGAYNEQFF	TGCGCCAGCAGCTCAGAAGGGGGGGCCTACAATGAGCAGTTCTTC
14	TRBJ2-7	NA	TRBV19	CASSISPLSYEQYF	TGTGCCAGTAGTATCTCTCCTCTTTCCTACGAGCAGTACTTC
16	TRBJ2-1	TRBD2	TRBV13	CASSLFRLAVNNEQFF	TGTGCCAGCAGCTTATTTAGACTAGCGGTAAACAATGAGCAGTTCTTC
16	TRBJ2-7	NA	TRBV18	CASSPQSQQGRGEQYF	TGTGCCAGCTCACCACAATCGCAACAGGGTCGGGGCGAGCAGTACTTC